This T cell receptor beta chain was observed in a study of blood T cell repertoires in COVID-19. Study as a whole: The cDNA or gDNA used as material had been derived from T cells, B-cell-depleted T cells, or PBMCs.

Assay used: immunoSEQ multiplex PCR; TCRdb lists only in-frame clones, some missing. Of about 120,000 clones listed, around 86% are singletons. The germline gives CDR1 LGHDT, CDR2 YNNKEL (reference sequence). Trimming took 2 bases from V and 8 from J, leaving 18 bases between them. This CDR3 is built from 15 residues. This clonotype was sampled from a man older than 75 with active or convalescent COVID-19. The sample consisted of peripheral blood. This chain uses TRBV3-1 (or the pseudogene TRBV3-2) with TRBJ1-2; a possible D gene is TRBD1 (6 bases). The CDR3 region is CASSQRSGGGGGYTF. The CDR3 coding sequence is TGTGCCAGCAGCCAACGGAGTGGGGGAGGGGGAGGCTACACCTTC.